This paragraph covers one T cell receptor (beta chain) sequence. No cognate antigen has been identified for it. No clone much larger than this one lies a single base away; base qualities are absent. This entry is derived from a study of blood T cell repertoires in COVID-19 (dated by TCRdb to the early 2020s). Background for the entire study: Samples from collaborators originated in the United States, Italy and Spain and spanned both the acute and convalescent phases of COVID-19. The material from the prospective study consisted of cDNA or gDNA derived from T cells, B-cell-depleted T cells, or PBMCs. Deeply sampled blood TCRbeta repertoires from subjects exposed to, actively infected with, or recovered from COVID-19 were included in the dataset. The repertoires were made available in a free public database intended to serve as a resource for research on the immune response to SARS-CoV-2. Samples came from the ongoing ImmuneRACE study (first 160 participants) plus 1,254 subjects from 6 global collaborators. The sample metadata nearly always contained a de-identified subject ID, COVID-19 status, age in years and sex. HLA class I and class II types, where available, came from metadata supplied by the sample provider rather than from assay-based typing. Results the study describes overall, beyond this receptor: The amount of clinical and demographic metadata varied by source and participant and was provided uncurated.

TCRbeta CDR3 regions were amplified from genomic DNA using the immunoSEQ Assay, a bias-controlled multiplex PCR. Per the authors' processing: The number of nucleated cells in each sample was estimated by amplification of reference gene primers within the assay. To quantify the absolute abundance of each unique TCRbeta CDR3 rearrangement, sequence reads were collapsed and filtered. For each sample, productive Simpson clonality was calculated as the square root of Simpson's diversity index across productive rearrangements. Here the immuneACCESS table is served through TCRdb, limited to in-frame sequences with V and J called. Missing clones are a known gap in these copies; in checked studies unresolved V genes cover under half, and the rest lacks a known reason. That table gives V, J and clone size, and the DNA gave D and trimming. The sample table lists a few hundred thousand clones, approximately 88% of them with a count of one. In total, the top ten clones hold approximately 1.6% of the sample.

One collaborating source in Seattle enrolled patients while the patients were actively infected and followed the patients over time throughout the course of disease. The collaborating institutions used their own protocols to collect whole blood in K2EDTA tubes. For TCRbeta analysis, collaborators shipped samples in one of three forms: frozen whole blood, isolated PBMCs, or DNA extracted from either of those sample types. The CDR3 runs 12 residues from the cysteine to the phenylalanine. The sequence is cut down to CDR3 DNA, 36 bases in frame from base 1. V sheds 3 bases and J sheds 9 bases, leaving 8 bases between their ends. CDR1 and CDR2 were assigned from the germline V gene as MGHRA and YSYEKL.

The V and J genes are TRBV4-1 and TRBJ2-2; no D gene can be assigned with confidence. Sequencing used peripheral blood. This clonotype originated in a woman aged 25 to 39 with COVID-19, enrolled during active disease. The nucleotide sequence reads TGCGCCAGCAGCCACCTACCCCGGGAGCTGTTTTTT. Its coded protein is CASSHLPRELFF.